This entry features one T cell receptor beta chain sequence. Up to 2 ug genomic DNA was used for TCRB CDR3 amplification. Primers: 60 V beta forward and 13 J beta reverse. Using immunoSEQ multiplex PCR, the repertoire was profiled, and TCRdb retains in-frame clones only, with some absent. The data show over 55,000 clones, about 79% seen once. Time point: after dendritic cell vaccination, including at tumor progression/relapse. Selection required adequate fresh-frozen tumor tissue plus more than two years' survival data. The CDR3 loop spans 15 amino acids. Germline CDR1 reads LNHDA; CDR2 reads SQIVND (reference sequence). V lost 7 bases and J lost 2, with 16 bases in between. The data were obtained in a study of glioma-infiltrating T cells after dendritic cell vaccination. Across the whole study: Autologous tumor lysate-pulsed dendritic cell vaccination was given between about 2002 and 2013.

Sequences were derived from blood, sampled after dendritic cell vaccination. The sequence derives from a human donor with glioblastoma. V usage is TRBV19 and J usage is TRBJ2-3; perhaps TRBD1 as D (7 bases). Here the CDR3 DNA reads TGTGCCAGTAAGGCGGGACAGAAGTACACAGATACGCAGTATTTT. This codes for CASKAGQKYTDTQYF.